Listed below are T cell receptor beta chains from one sample, sequenced in a study of CD8 T cells in ankylosing spondylitis. Via MiXCR, TCRdb re-called the 5' RACE reads, giving one row per CDR3 protein. Of approximately 500,000 distinct CDR3 sequences in the sample, 10% to 15% were seen once. The sample was blood, either unsorted or a sorted T cell fraction (not recorded which). The receptor set was obtained from a male donor with ankylosing spondylitis. CDR3s include the opening cysteine and the closing phenylalanine or tryptophan. The D gene is left open where the match is weak. Not every row has a clone size; where given, it reads once, few, many or a size class.

>TRBJ1-1|TRBV29-1|many|TRBD1
TGCAGCGTTGAAGAATACAGGGGGGAATGGGCTTTCTTT
CSVEEYRGEWAFF
>TRBJ1-5|TRBV24-1|-|TRBD1
TGTGCCACCAGTGACCAGGGGGTCGAGCAGCCCCAGCATTTT
CATSDQGVEQPQHF
>TRBJ2-1|TRBV20-1|few|-
TGCAGTGCTAGGAACCCCGATGAGCAGTTCTTC
CSARNPDEQFF
>TRBJ2-1|TRBV5-1|few|-
TGCGCCAGCAGCCTGGACAGAGCGGCTGAGCAGTTCTTC
CASSLDRAAEQFF
>TRBJ1-1|TRBV5-1|-|-
TGCGCCAGCAGCTTGGGGTTGGGGCTATACGATCCTGAAGCTTTCTTT
CASSLGLGLYDPEAFF
>TRBJ1-1|TRBV30|-|TRBD1
TGTGCCTGGAGTTGGACAGGGGGCGCGACCCCGGCCCTTGAAGCTTTCTTT
CAWSWTGGATPALEAFF
>TRBJ2-1|TRBV7-2|-|TRBD2
TGTGCCAGCAGCGGGCGGATCTTGGGGGGGGAGTTCTTC
CASSGRILGGEFF
>TRBJ2-5|TRBV30|many|-
TGTGCCTGGTCCTGGGGCCAAGAGACCCAGTACTTC
CAWSWGQETQYF
>TRBJ1-2|TRBV29-1|-|TRBD1
TGCAGCGTCGGGACAGTGTATGGCTACACCTTC
CSVGTVYGYTF
>TRBJ1-5|TRBV7-9|-|-
TGTGCCAGCAGCCAGACTCAGGGTGGACAGCCCCAGCATTTT
CASSQTQGGQPQHF
>TRBJ1-5|TRBV5-6|many|-
TGTGCCAGCAGTTTGACGGGCAATCAGCCCCAGCATTTT
CASSLTGNQPQHF
>TRBJ1-5|TRBV2|few|TRBD1
TGTGCCAGCAGTGCTGAGGGGGCGCAGCCCCAGCATTTT
CASSAEGAQPQHF
>TRBJ1-6|TRBV10-2|few|TRBD1
TGCGCCAGCAGTGAGTCGACAGGGGGCCCAAATTCACCCCTCCACTTT
CASSESTGGPNSPLHF
>TRBJ2-7|TRBV7-9|-|-
TGTGCCAGCAGCTTAACGCCGGCCTACGAGCAGTACTTC
CASSLTPAYEQYF
>TRBJ1-1|TRBV19|few|-
TGTGCCACCGCCGGGCTCGAAGCTTTCTTT
CATAGLEAFF
>TRBJ2-7|TRBV5-1|-|-
TGCGCCAGCAGCCCGAGGAGGGGGGCCGGCTCGCCCCTAAGCTACGAGCAGTACTTC
CASSPRRGAGSPLSYEQYF
>TRBJ2-2|TRBV10-2|-|TRBD2
TGCGCCAGCAAAAGCGGGATAGAAACCGGGGAGCTGTTTTTT
CASKSGIETGELFF
>TRBJ1-5|TRBV2|few|-
TGTGCCAGCAGTGAGATGGTGGGCAATCAGCCCCAGCATTTT
CASSEMVGNQPQHF
>TRBJ1-4|TRBV4-1|-|-
TGCGCCAGCAGCCAAGACAGGGACCCCAATGAAAAACTGTTTTTT
CASSQDRDPNEKLFF
>TRBJ1-1|TRBV3-1|-|TRBD1
TGTGCCAGCAGCCTATACAGGGGGCTGGGGACTGAAGCTTTCTTT
CASSLYRGLGTEAFF
>TRBJ1-1|TRBV24-1|few|-
TGTGCCACCAGTGATTCCGGACAGATACCTTTCTTT
CATSDSGQIPFF
>TRBJ1-1|TRBV11-2|few|-
TGTGCCAGCACCAAGGGGGTTGTTGAGACTGAAGCTTTCTTT
CASTKGVVETEAFF
>TRBJ2-2|TRBV11-1|-|-
TGTGCCAGCAGCACTCTAGCGTCCGGGGAGCTGTTTTTT
CASSTLASGELFF
>TRBJ1-1|TRBV12-3/TRBV12-4|-|TRBD1
TGTGCCAGCAGACTACCGACAGGGCTCACTGAAGCTTTCTTT
CASRLPTGLTEAFF